Listed here is a single T cell receptor (beta chain). Its antigen remains unidentified. A read error may produce the germline difference seen at one junction end. Primers used in a second PCR of about 6 to 11 cycles were a sample-barcoded 5' primer and a J-beta primer mix. A template-switch adaptor that had 12 random nucleotides put a tag on each cDNA molecule. Each CDR3 protein gets one entry after TCRdb re-called the 5' RACE reads with MiXCR. Of more than 650,000 distinct CDR3 sequences listed, 22% are singletons. The sample comes from a study of blood T cells in healthy people across ages. Study findings and constraints: Possibly confounding the expanded clonotype changes was the fact that donor CMV status was unknown. A conclusive naive versus antigen-experienced comparison was prevented by the unsorted PBMCs.

Roughly 10 milliliters of peripheral blood were drawn from each donor. CDR3 length: 18 amino acids. Germline loops: CDR1 SGHTA, CDR2 FQGNSA. The specimen was blood. The TCR comes from an older man in good health. The chain uses TRBV7-2 and TRBJ2-3, with 10 bases matching TRBD2. In DNA, the CDR3 is TGTGCCAGCAGCTTAGCGCCCCGGACTAGCGGTAGCACAAATACGCAGTATTTT. This codes for CASSLAPRTSGSTNTQYF.